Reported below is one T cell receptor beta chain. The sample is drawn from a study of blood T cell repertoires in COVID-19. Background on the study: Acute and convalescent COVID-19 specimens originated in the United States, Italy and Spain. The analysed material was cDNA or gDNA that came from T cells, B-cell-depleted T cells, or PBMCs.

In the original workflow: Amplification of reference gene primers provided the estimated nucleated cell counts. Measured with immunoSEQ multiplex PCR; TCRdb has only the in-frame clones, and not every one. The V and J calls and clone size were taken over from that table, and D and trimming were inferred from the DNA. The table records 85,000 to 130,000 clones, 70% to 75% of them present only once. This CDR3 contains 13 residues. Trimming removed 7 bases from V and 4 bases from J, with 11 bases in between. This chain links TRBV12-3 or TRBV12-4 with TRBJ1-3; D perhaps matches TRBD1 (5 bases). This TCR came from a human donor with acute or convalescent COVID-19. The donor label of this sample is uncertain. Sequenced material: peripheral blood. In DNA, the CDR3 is TGTGCCAGCAATGTGGGGCGGGGAAACACCATATATTTT. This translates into CASNVGRGNTIYF.